This T cell receptor beta chain was sequenced for a study of T cell responses to AZD1222 COVID-19 vaccine. Points from the study as a whole: Clonal diversity was possibly underestimated; the donors were predominantly white British and more often female. An increase in Spike-specific TCR breadth and depth was observed after two AZD1222 doses. The study sampled repertoires only after the peak T cell response.

TCRdb's copy holds only in-frame clones and misses some; the assay was immunoSEQ multiplex PCR. The table records 100,000 to 150,000 clones, approximately 90% of them present only once. About this clone: Antigen unknown.

Some second doses came at about 4 weeks and others at about 12 weeks; these were pooled. The CDR3 extends over 17 amino acids. Trimming cost V 0 bases and J 1 base, with 15 bases left between them. Germline V gives CDR1 MGHRA, CDR2 YSYEKL. This clonotype originated in an adult who received the AZD1222 COVID-19 vaccine. The chain employs TRBV4-1 and TRBJ1-2; D not certain. The material sequenced was peripheral blood, taken 28 days after the second AZD1222 dose. The CDR3 spells CASSQERAASRNYGYTF. The CDR3 nucleotides are TGCGCCAGCAGCCAAGAAAGGGCGGCCAGCCGTAACTATGGCTACACCTTC.